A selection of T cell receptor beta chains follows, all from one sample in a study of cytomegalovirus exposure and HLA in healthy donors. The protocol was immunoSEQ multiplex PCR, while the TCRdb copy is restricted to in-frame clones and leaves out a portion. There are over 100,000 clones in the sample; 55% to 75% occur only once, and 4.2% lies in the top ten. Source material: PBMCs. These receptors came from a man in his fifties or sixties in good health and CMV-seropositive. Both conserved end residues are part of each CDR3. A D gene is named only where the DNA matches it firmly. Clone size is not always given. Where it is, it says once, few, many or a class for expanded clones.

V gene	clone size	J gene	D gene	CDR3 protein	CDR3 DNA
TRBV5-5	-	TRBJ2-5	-	CASGATQETQYF	TGTGCCAGCGGGGCAACACAAGAGACCCAGTACTTC
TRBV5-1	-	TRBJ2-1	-	CASSLAGLSRQFF	TGCGCCAGCAGCTTGGCCGGTCTCTCGCGGCAGTTCTTC
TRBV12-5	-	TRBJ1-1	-	CASGSKRRGMNTEAFF	TGTGCTAGTGGTTCTAAGAGACGGGGGATGAACACTGAAGCTTTCTTT
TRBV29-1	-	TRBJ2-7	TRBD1	CSVGPGGYEQYF	TGCAGCGTTGGCCCAGGGGGTTACGAGCAGTACTTC
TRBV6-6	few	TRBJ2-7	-	CASSYAGSYEQYF	TGTGCCAGCAGTTACGCGGGATCCTACGAGCAGTACTTC
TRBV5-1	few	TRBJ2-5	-	CASSRRDAGETQYF	TGCGCCAGCAGCCGACGGGACGCGGGGGAGACCCAGTACTTC
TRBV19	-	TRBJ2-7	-	CASSHESGYEQYF	TGTGCCAGTAGTCACGAGTCTGGCTACGAGCAGTACTTC
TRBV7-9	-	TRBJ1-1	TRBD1	CASSSLTGSNTEAFF	TGTGCCAGCAGCAGCTTGACAGGGTCGAACACTGAAGCTTTCTTT
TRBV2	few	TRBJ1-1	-	CASSFWGGGGTEAFF	TGTGCCAGCAGCTTCTGGGGGGGTGGTGGAACTGAAGCTTTCTTT
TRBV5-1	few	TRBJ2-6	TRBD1	CASSSGTGHTPGANVLTF	TGCGCCAGCAGCTCAGGGACAGGGCACACCCCTGGGGCCAACGTCCTGACTTTC
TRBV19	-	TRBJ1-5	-	CASSIGQDQPQHF	TGTGCCAGTAGTATTGGGCAAGATCAGCCCCAGCATTTT
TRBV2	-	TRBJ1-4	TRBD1	CASRRQGGVNEKLFF	TGTGCCAGCAGGAGGCAGGGGGGAGTCAATGAAAAACTGTTTTTT
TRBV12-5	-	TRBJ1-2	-	CASGLVPDNYGYTF	TGTGCTAGTGGTTTGGTGCCAGATAACTATGGCTACACCTTC
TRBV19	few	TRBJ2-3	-	CASIDGTTTDTQYF	TGTGCCAGCATCGACGGGACAACAACAGATACGCAGTATTTT
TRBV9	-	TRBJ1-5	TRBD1	CASSARDSWNQPQHF	TGTGCCAGCAGCGCTCGGGACAGTTGGAATCAGCCCCAGCATTTT
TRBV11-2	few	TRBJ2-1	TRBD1	CASSPEAAGGRYNEQFF	TGTGCCAGCAGTCCGGAAGCCGCAGGGGGAAGATACAATGAGCAGTTCTTC
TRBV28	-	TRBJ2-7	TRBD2	CASSPAGGTYKNEQYF	TGTGCCAGCAGTCCAGCGGGGGGTACGTATAAGAATGAGCAGTACTTC
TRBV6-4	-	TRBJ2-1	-	CASSDFGGVSKSEQFF	TGTGCCAGCAGTGACTTCGGCGGGGTATCGAAAAGTGAGCAGTTCTTC
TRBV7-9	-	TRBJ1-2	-	CASSFGGLGGYTF	TGTGCCAGCAGCTTCGGGGGTCTTGGTGGCTACACCTTC
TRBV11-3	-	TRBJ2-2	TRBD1	CASSRDRGSGELFF	TGTGCCAGCAGCAGGGACAGGGGGTCCGGGGAGCTGTTTTTT
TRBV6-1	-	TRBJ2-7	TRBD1	CASRYPGQGVYEQYF	TGTGCCAGCAGATATCCGGGACAGGGGGTCTACGAGCAGTACTTC
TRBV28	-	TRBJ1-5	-	CASRHPSGSPNQPQHF	TGTGCCAGCAGGCACCCCTCAGGGTCCCCCAATCAGCCCCAGCATTTT
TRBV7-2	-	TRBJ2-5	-	CASSFGQQETQYF	TGTGCCAGCAGCTTCGGACAGCAAGAGACCCAGTACTTC
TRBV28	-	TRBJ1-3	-	CASSLRQLNTIYF	TGTGCCAGCAGTTTACGACAGTTAAACACCATATATTTT
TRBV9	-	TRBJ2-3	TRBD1	CASSVQQGYNTDTQYF	TGTGCCAGCAGCGTCCAACAGGGGTATAACACAGATACGCAGTATTTT
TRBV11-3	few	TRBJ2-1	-	CASSLFRDNSNEQFF	TGTGCCAGCAGCTTATTCCGGGACAACAGCAATGAGCAGTTCTTC
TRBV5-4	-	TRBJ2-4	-	CASSPTHHQGDIQYF	TGTGCCAGCAGCCCGACTCACCATCAGGGCGACATTCAGTACTTC
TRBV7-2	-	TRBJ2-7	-	CASSLQGETTYEQYF	TGTGCCAGCAGCCTACAGGGAGAAACGACCTACGAGCAGTACTTC
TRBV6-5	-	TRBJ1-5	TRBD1	CASSPGTGRNQPQHF	TGTGCCAGCAGCCCGGGGACAGGTCGCAATCAGCCCCAGCATTTT
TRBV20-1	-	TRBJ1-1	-	CSATVNTEAFF	TGCAGTGCTACGGTTAACACTGAAGCTTTCTTT
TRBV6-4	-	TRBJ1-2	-	CARVSGGYTF	TGTGCCAGGGTATCGGGAGGCTACACCTTC
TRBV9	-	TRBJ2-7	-	CASSGTTLSYEQYF	TGTGCCAGCAGCGGGACTACTCTCTCCTACGAGCAGTACTTC
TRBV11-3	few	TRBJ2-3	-	CASSLDPRTQYF	TGTGCCAGCAGCTTAGATCCCCGTACGCAGTATTTT
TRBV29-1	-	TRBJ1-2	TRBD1	CSVPDGTGSDYGYTF	TGCAGCGTGCCCGACGGGACAGGGTCGGACTATGGCTACACCTTC
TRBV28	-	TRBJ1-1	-	CASSVRAGVYKNTEAFF	TGTGCCAGCAGTGTACGTGCCGGGGTTTATAAAAACACTGAAGCTTTCTTT
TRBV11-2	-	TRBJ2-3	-	CASSLGLPDTQYF	TGTGCCAGCAGCTTGGGCCTCCCAGATACGCAGTATTTT
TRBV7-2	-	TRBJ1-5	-	CASSLDRDNQPQHF	TGTGCCAGCAGCTTAGACCGGGACAATCAGCCCCAGCATTTT
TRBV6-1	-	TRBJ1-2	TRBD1	CASTNPGQGDGYTF	TGTGCCAGCACGAACCCGGGACAGGGGGACGGCTACACCTTC
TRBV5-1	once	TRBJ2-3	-	CASSLVGRVTDTQYF	TGCGCCAGCAGCTTGGTGGGCAGGGTCACAGATACGCAGTATTTT